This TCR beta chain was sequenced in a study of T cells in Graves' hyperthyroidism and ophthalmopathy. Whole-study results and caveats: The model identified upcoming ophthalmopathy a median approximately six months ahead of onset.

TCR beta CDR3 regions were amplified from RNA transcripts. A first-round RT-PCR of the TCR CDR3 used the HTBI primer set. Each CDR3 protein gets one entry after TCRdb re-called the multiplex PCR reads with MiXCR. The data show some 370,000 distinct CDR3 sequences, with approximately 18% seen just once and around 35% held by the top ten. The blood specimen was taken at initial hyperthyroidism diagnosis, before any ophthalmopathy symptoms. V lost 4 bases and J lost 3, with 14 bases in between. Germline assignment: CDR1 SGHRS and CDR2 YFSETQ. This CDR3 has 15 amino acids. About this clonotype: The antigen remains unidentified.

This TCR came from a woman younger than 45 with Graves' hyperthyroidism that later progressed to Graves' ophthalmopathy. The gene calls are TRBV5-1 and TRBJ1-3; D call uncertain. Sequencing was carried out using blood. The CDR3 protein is CASSSTPSDGNTIYF. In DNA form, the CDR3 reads TGCGCCAGCAGCAGTACCCCATCCGATGGAAACACCATATATTTT. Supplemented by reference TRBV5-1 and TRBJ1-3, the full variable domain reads KAGVTQTPRYLIKTRGQQVTLSCSPISGHRSVSWYQQTPGQGLQFLFEYFSETQRNKGNFPGRFSGRQFSNSRSEMNVSTLELGDSALYLCASSSTPSDGNTIYFGEGSWLTVV.